This TCR beta chain was obtained from a study of cytomegalovirus exposure and HLA in healthy donors. Whole-study context: Clustering assigned 70% to 85% of the roughly 430 genotyped donors to the Caucasian-associated ancestry cluster. Study-wide points: Links to common viral pathogens appeared, in a later analysis, for several of the most significant clusters. Most TCR beta V segments were productive about 90% or about 30% of the time in an earlier analysis.

On this clone itself: Its target is not known.

Germline CDR1 SGHRS, CDR2 YFSETQ. V gave up 4 bases and J gave up 8 bases; unmatched junction bases: 5. The CDR3 length is 15 residues. The primer mix had 60 Vbeta and 13 Jbeta primers. The data were produced by immunoSEQ multiplex PCR, yet TCRdb's version contains in-frame clones alone and is incomplete. The data contain about 190,000 clones, approximately 86% of them singletons. The material sequenced was PBMCs. The receptor was isolated from a boy aged 2-9 years in good health and CMV-seronegative. The gene calls are TRBV5-1 and TRBJ2-1; the match to TRBD2 covers 14 bases. The CDR3 region has the DNA TGCGCCAGCAGCGGGGGACTAGCGGGGGTCGATGAGCAGTTCTTC. Encoded protein: CASSGGLAGVDEQFF.